The 21 T cell receptor beta chains reported below all come from one sample, sequenced in a study of T-cell reconstitution after alpha-beta-depleted transplantation in children. Unique molecular identifiers were incorporated when the TCRbeta library was constructed. TCRdb itself ran the PCR reads through MiXCR, one entry per CDR3 protein. The sample has hundreds of thousands of distinct CDR3 sequences; about an eighth are singletons. The source material was PBMCs, sampled before TCRalphabeta/CD19-depleted stem cell transplant. Source of these receptors: a girl aged 2-10 years with congenital amegakaryocytic thrombocytopenia, due to receive a stem cell transplant.

This clonotype was observed at least ten times. This chain uses TRBV20-1 with TRBJ2-3, with D hard to call. CDR3 length equals 12 residues. Trimming left V 0 bases short and J 5 bases short, with 6 bases between. Germline V gives CDR1 DFQATT, CDR2 SNEGSKA (reference sequence). The CDR3 DNA reads TGCAGTGCTAGAGATTATCTAGATACGCAGTATTTT. Translating gives CSARDYLDTQYF.

The chain joins TRBV5-1 to TRBJ2-7; TRBD1 is a possible D gene (6 bases). V lost 5 bases and J 3 bases, leaving 15 bases between the germline ends. This CDR3 is 14 amino acids long. The V gene's germline CDR1 is SGHRS and CDR2 YFSETQ. CDR3 amino acids: CASSTPGENYEQYF. CDR3 bases: TGCGCCAGCAGTACTCCAGGGGAAAACTACGAGCAGTACTTC.

V and J are TRBV14 and TRBJ2-1; 10 bases line up with TRBD2. V lost 1 base, J lost 6 bases, and 6 bases stayed unmatched. Germline values: CDR1 SGHDN, CDR2 FVKESK. The CDR3 has 16 residues. The CDR3 sequence: CASSQAFLAGANEQFF. CDR3 coding DNA: TGTGCCAGCAGCCAAGCGTTCCTAGCGGGAGCCAATGAGCAGTTCTTC.

The V and J genes are TRBV19 and TRBJ2-5; D is unclear. This CDR3 is built from 12 residues. V was pared by 4 bases and J by 2 bases, with 5 bases between. Germline CDR1 LNHDA, CDR2 SQIVND (reference sequence). The CDR3 sequence: CASSTEQETQYF. CDR3 bases: TGTGCCAGTAGTACAGAACAAGAGACCCAGTACTTC.

This clonotype was counted between two and nine times. The CDR3 DNA sequence: TGTGCCAGCAGCCGGCTAGCGGAGAAGGGAGATACGCAGTATTTT. Its protein product is CASSRLAEKGDTQYF. V is TRBV12-3 or TRBV12-4 and J is TRBJ2-3; 7 bases line up with TRBD2. V gave up 6 bases and J gave up 5 bases; unmatched junction bases: 11. The CDR3 sequence is 15 residues long.

This clonotype was observed a single time. The chain combines TRBV10-3 with TRBJ2-2; 11 positions match TRBD2. In germline, CDR1 is ENHRY, CDR2 SYGVKD. The CDR3 length is 16 residues. Unmatched junction bases numbered 11, after V lost 6 bases and J lost 8 bases. The CDR3 DNA reads as TGTGCCATCAGGGGTATACTAGCGGGAGAGCTGGGGGAGCTGTTTTTT. Translating gives CAIRGILAGELGELFF.

The chain couples TRBV5-1 to TRBJ1-1; 10 bases are a match to TRBD1. CDR1 SGHRS and CDR2 YFSETQ come from the germline V gene. The length of the CDR3 is 13 residues. The V gene end was trimmed by 7 bases and the J gene end by 11 bases; junction bases not matched to a gene: 11. In DNA, the CDR3 is TGCGCCAGCGGCCCGACAGGGGGCTCATCGGCTTTCTTT. Protein: CASGPTGGSSAFF.

The chain recombines TRBV5-6 with TRBJ2-2, with D tentatively TRBD2 (5 bases). The V end lost 1 base, the J end lost 6 bases, and 19 bases lay between the germline ends. CDR3 length: 17 amino acids. Germline V gene sequence: CDR1 SGHDT, CDR2 YYEEEE. This CDR3 reads CASSLIVGLGLAGELFF. CDR3 in DNA: TGTGCCAGCAGCTTGATTGTTGGACTCGGACTCGCCGGGGAGCTGTTTTTT.

This clonotype has ten or more counts. The rearrangement uses TRBV5-1 and TRBJ2-1; TRBD2 matches at 8 bases. The ends lost 0 bases at V and 0 bases at J; junction bases unmatched: 2. The germline gives CDR1 SGHRS, CDR2 YFSETQ. The CDR3 is made up of 16 amino acids. CDR3 in amino acids: CASSLGLASSYNEQFF. The CDR3 coding sequence is TGCGCCAGCAGCTTGGGACTAGCGAGCTCCTACAATGAGCAGTTCTTC.

The V call is TRBV10-3, the J call TRBJ2-1; the match to TRBD1 covers 9 bases. Germline V gives CDR1 ENHRY, CDR2 SYGVKD. J was trimmed by 8 bases and V by 5 bases; bases with no gene match: 13. The CDR3 runs 16 residues. CDR3: CAISTRDRVDIHEQFF. The CDR3 nucleotides are TGTGCCATCAGTACCAGGGACAGGGTAGATATTCATGAGCAGTTCTTC.

This clonotype has only a few counts. The genes are TRBV20-1 and TRBJ2-1; 12 nucleotides agree with TRBD2. This CDR3 is built from 15 residues. J was trimmed by 8 bases and V by 2 bases; bases with no gene match: 7. CDR1 and CDR2 (germline): DFQATT, SNEGSKA (reference sequence). CDR3: CSARLAGGERDEQFF. In DNA, the CDR3 is TGCAGTGCTAGACTAGCGGGAGGGGAGAGGGATGAGCAGTTCTTC.

The chain carries TRBV28 and TRBJ2-3, with 7 bases identical to TRBD2. The CDR3 runs to 16 residues. Trimming at V came to 3 bases and at J to 4 bases, leaving 10 bases not matched to a gene. Germline values: CDR1 MDHEN, CDR2 SYDVKM. The CDR3 here is CASSFSAGPVPDTQYF. The DNA of the CDR3 is TGTGCCAGCAGTTTCTCAGCGGGACCGGTTCCAGATACGCAGTATTTT.

This chain links TRBV5-1 with TRBJ2-5; 10 nucleotides line up with TRBD2. Germline V gene sequence: CDR1 SGHRS, CDR2 YFSETQ. V shed 0 bases, J shed 0 bases, and the junction held 2 bases outside the gene matches. This CDR3 is 16 amino acids long. The CDR3 region has the DNA TGCGCCAGCAGCTTGGTGGGGACTAGCGACCAAGAGACCCAGTACTTC. Protein sequence: CASSLVGTSDQETQYF.

On this clonotype: Germline is not matched at one junction end, which may reflect a read error. This chain joins TRBV2 and TRBJ2-5; a possible D gene is TRBD1 (6 bases). This CDR3 has 15 residues. Germline lookup yields CDR1 SNHLY and CDR2 FYNNEI. The CDR3 loop is CASSEASANRETRYF. CDR3 in DNA: TGTGCCAGCAGTGAAGCCTCCGCCAACAGGGAGACCCGGTACTTC.

V usage is TRBV9 and J usage is TRBJ2-4; the match to TRBD2 covers 12 bases. Germline lookup yields CDR1 SGDLS and CDR2 YYNGEE. The length of the CDR3 is 18 residues. For the CDR3, the DNA is TGTGTCTCCTGGGAGACTAGCGGGAGCTCGATGGCCAAAAACATTCAGTACTTC. Protein sequence: CVSWETSGSSMAKNIQYF.

This clonotype was detected ten times or more. V gene TRBV27 combines with J gene TRBJ2-7; possibly TRBD1 for D (6 bases). Germline V gives CDR1 MNHEY, CDR2 SMNVEV (reference sequence). This CDR3 contains 15 residues. V lost 2 bases and J 2 bases, leaving 13 bases between the germline ends. Written as DNA, the CDR3 is TGTGCCAGCAGTTTAGTACAGGGCCTGCCCTACGAGCAGTACTTC. Protein sequence: CASSLVQGLPYEQYF.

In this sample, this clonotype turned up a few times. This rearrangement joins TRBV5-1 to TRBJ2-3; 10 positions agree with TRBD2. V shed 4 bases and J 5 bases; nucleotides not matched to a gene: 16. Germline V gives CDR1 SGHRS, CDR2 YFSETQ. This CDR3 has 18 amino acids. The CDR3 DNA sequence: TGCGCCAGCAGCCCGAGACTAGCGGGCCTAGGGGCTCGAGATACGCAGTATTTT. Encoded protein: CASSPRLAGLGARDTQYF.

This clonotype was observed a few times. CDR3 nucleotides: TGCGCCAGCAGCCCGGGACAACGTCTGGGGGAGTCCGAGCAGTACTTC. This codes for CASSPGQRLGESEQYF. This chain uses TRBV5-1 with TRBJ2-7, with D maybe TRBD1 (6 bases). Between the trimmed V and J ends, which lost 4 bases and 6 bases, there was a span of 23 bases. CDR1 is SGHRS and CDR2 is YFSETQ in the germline V gene. The CDR3 consists of 16 residues.

This clonotype was detected ten times or more. The chain is built from TRBV5-1 and TRBJ2-1, with TRBD2 matching 10 bases. V lost 5 bases to trimming and J lost 5 bases; unmatched junction nucleotides: 7. The germline V gene encodes CDR1 SGHRS and CDR2 YFSETQ. The CDR3 has 15 residues. The CDR3 DNA reads TGCGCCAGCAGTCCCCCCCTAGCGGGGGACAATGAGCAGTTCTTC. Its protein is CASSPPLAGDNEQFF.

This clonotype was detected ten times or more. The chain links TRBV6-1 to TRBJ2-3; TRBD2 aligns across 10 bases. CDR3 length equals 16 residues. The junction had 10 bases not matched to a gene; V was cut back by 7 bases and J by 3 bases. Germline V gene data show CDR1 as MNHNS and CDR2 as SASEGT. The CDR3 loop is CASIAAGAGGTDTQYF. The CDR3, as DNA: TGTGCCAGCATAGCGGCAGGAGCGGGAGGGACAGATACGCAGTATTTT.

This clonotype occurred many times. This chain connects TRBV5-6 to TRBJ2-7; 8 bases match TRBD1. The CDR3 extends over 14 amino acids. The V gene's germline CDR1 is SGHDT and CDR2 YYEEEE. V shed 1 base and J 5 bases; nucleotides not matched to a gene: 5. The CDR3 bases are TGTGCCAGCAGCTTGTTCCAGGGGGCTGACGAGCAGTACTTC. Its translation: CASSLFQGADEQYF.